The 17 T cell receptor beta chains reported below all come from one sample, sequenced in a study of blood T cell repertoires in COVID-19. Only in-frame clones appear in the TCRdb table, and some are missing; sequencing was by immunoSEQ multiplex PCR. The table shows 84,000 or so clones, with approximately 80% occurring only once. The sequenced material came from peripheral blood. The receptor set was obtained from a woman at least 80 years old with acute or convalescent COVID-19.

This clone has ten or more counts. The chain uses TRBV15 and TRBJ2-7; D remains ambiguous. Per germline, CDR1 LNHNV and CDR2 YYDKDF (reference sequence). The CDR3 is 15 residues long. Trimming took 4 bases from V and 2 from J, leaving 15 bases between them. CDR3 residues: CATSKTTLLAYEQYF. The CDR3 DNA reads as TGTGCCACCAGCAAGACAACCCTTTTGGCCTACGAGCAGTACTTC.

Turning to this clone: Other DNA sequences in the sample encode the same CDR3. V gene TRBV5-1 combines with J gene TRBJ2-3; TRBD1 agrees at 7 bases. V trimming: 3 bases; J trimming: 0 bases; junction bases outside the gene matches: 4. Germline CDR1 is SGHRS and CDR2 is YFSETQ. The CDR3 length is 15 residues. DNA of the CDR3: TGCGCCAGCAGCTCCAGGGGGTCTAGCACAGATACGCAGTATTTT. The encoded protein is CASSSRGSSTDTQYF.

This clone was seen a few times. The rearrangement links TRBV6-5 to TRBJ1-6, with 7 positions matching TRBD1. Per the germline V gene, CDR1 is MNHEY and CDR2 is SVGAGI. This CDR3 has 14 residues. Losses at the gene ends were 6 bases for V and 9 bases for J; bases not matched to a gene: 8. Here the CDR3 reads CASRGGGTASPLHF. Written as DNA, the CDR3 is TGTGCCAGCAGGGGAGGCGGGACAGCTTCACCCCTCCACTTT.

The J gene is TRBJ1-4, the V gene TRBV7-3; TRBD1 is a possible D gene (5 bases). This CDR3 is built from 14 residues. Germline V gene data show CDR1 as SGHTA and CDR2 as FQGTGA. V lost 5 bases, J lost 7 bases, and 14 bases lay in between. The CDR3 nucleotides read TGTGCCAGCAGCGATTACAGGAGTCCTGAAAAACTGTTTTTT. Translating gives CASSDYRSPEKLFF.

This clone was seen only once. V is TRBV27 and J is TRBJ1-1; D uncertain. Trimming shortened V by 3 bases and J by 2 bases, and 10 bases separated the two germline ends. Looked up from germline, CDR1 is MNHEY and CDR2 is SMNVEV (reference sequence). CDR3 length equals 14 residues. The CDR3 DNA reads TGTGCCAGCAGTTTCACTCGGTACAACACTGAAGCTTTCTTT. Its protein product is CASSFTRYNTEAFF.

The chain couples TRBV3-1 (or the pseudogene TRBV3-2) to TRBJ1-1; no reliable D call. Trimming took off 3 bases at V and 0 bases at J, with 8 bases between the two ends. CDR3 length equals 14 residues. Per the germline V gene, CDR1 is LGHDT and CDR2 is YNNKEL (reference sequence). CDR3 in DNA: TGTGCCAGCAGCCATCTTACGGTGAACACTGAAGCTTTCTTT. This gives the protein CASSHLTVNTEAFF.

This chain connects TRBV12-3 or TRBV12-4 to TRBJ1-2; D not certain. V was shortened by 5 bases and J by 2 bases, with 3 bases between the two germline ends. The length of the CDR3 is 11 residues. CDR3 nucleotide sequence: TGTGCCAGCAGTACAAACTATGGCTACACCTTC. It is translated as CASSTNYGYTF.

V and J are TRBV6-6 and TRBJ2-1; no clear D. With 4 bases removed from V and 7 bases from J, the gap between germline ends came to 8 bases. The V gene's germline CDR1 is MNHNY and CDR2 SVGAGI (reference sequence). The CDR3 contains 12 residues. DNA for the CDR3: TGTGCCAGCAGTTCCCGGGTTAATGAGCAGTTCTTC. Its translation is CASSSRVNEQFF.

The V gene is TRBV27, the J gene TRBJ2-7; 7 nucleotides align to TRBD2. Trimming removed 4 bases from V and 9 bases from J; junction bases left unmatched: 9. The germline CDR1 and CDR2 sequences are MNHEY and SMNVEV (reference sequence). The CDR3 totals 13 residues. The CDR3 reads CASSSSGTTPQYF. Written as DNA, the CDR3 is TGTGCCAGCAGTTCCTCCGGGACTACCCCGCAGTACTTC.

The chain carries TRBV2 and TRBJ2-1; the match to TRBD2 covers 7 bases. The germline V gene has CDR1 SNHLY and CDR2 FYNNEI. Unmatched junction bases numbered 5, after V lost 6 bases and J lost 3 bases. This CDR3 spans 14 amino acids. The CDR3 DNA follows: TGTGCCAGCAGGGGCGGGGGAGGCTACAATGAGCAGTTCTTC. Protein: CASRGGGGYNEQFF. Full variable domain (rest looked up from reference TRBV2 and TRBJ2-1): EPEVTQTPSHQVTQMGQEVILRCVPISNHLYFYWYRQILGQKVEFLVSFYNNEISEKSEIFDDQFSVERPDGSNFTLKIRSTKLEDSAMYFCASRGGGGYNEQFFGPGTRLTVL.

This rearrangement joins TRBV12-3 or TRBV12-4 to TRBJ1-2, with D possibly matching TRBD1 (5 bases). The CDR3 totals 13 residues. V lost 2 bases, J lost 7 bases, and 11 bases lay in between. The CDR3 here is CASSLRGTPGYTF. As DNA, the CDR3 is TGTGCCAGCAGTTTACGCGGGACCCCTGGCTACACCTTC.

The CDR3 DNA reads as TGCGCCAGCAGTCCGGCGGGGCCAGAACACACCGGGGAGCTGTTTTTT. It translates to CASSPAGPEHTGELFF. The rearrangement uses TRBV10-1 and TRBJ2-2, with TRBD2 as a possible D gene (6 bases). V was clipped by 5 bases and J by 3 bases, with 16 bases between them. Germline V gives CDR1 WNHNN, CDR2 SYGVQD (reference sequence). The CDR3 runs to 16 residues.

CDR3 in DNA: TGTGCCAGCAGCCGCGACAGGGGGCTTGGGTATGGCTACACCTTC. This translates into CASSRDRGLGYGYTF. The chain carries TRBV7-2 and TRBJ1-2; TRBD1 matches at 10 bases. This CDR3 comprises 15 residues. V gave up 5 bases and J gave up 5 bases; unmatched junction bases: 8. CDR1 is SGHTA and CDR2 is FQGNSA in the germline V gene.

The genes are TRBV21-1 and TRBJ1-1. TRBV21-1 is tagged as a pseudogene. This CDR3 has 12 residues. The CDR3 spells CASSKDAHEAFF. CDR3 in DNA: TGTGCCAGCAGCAAAGATGCGCATGAAGCTTTCTTT.

The genes are TRBV19 and TRBJ2-1; a possible D gene is TRBD2 (5 bases). CDR1 LNHDA and CDR2 SQIVND come from the germline V gene (reference sequence). Trimming shortened V by 3 bases and J by 4 bases, and 13 bases separated the two germline ends. The CDR3 loop spans 15 amino acids. The CDR3 protein is CASSIWESDYNEQFF. The DNA of the CDR3 is TGTGCCAGTAGTATTTGGGAGTCGGATTACAATGAGCAGTTCTTC.

This clone was detected only a few times. V and J are TRBV6-5 and TRBJ1-1, with D unclear. The CDR3 has 13 amino acids. Germline CDR1 reads MNHEY; CDR2 reads SVGAGI. V was pared by 6 bases and J by 0 bases, with 8 bases between. The CDR3 DNA is TGTGCCAGCAGAAAAAGCATGAACACTGAAGCTTTCTTT. Amino acids: CASRKSMNTEAFF.

The rearrangement links TRBV9 to TRBJ2-5; 7 bases align to TRBD2. This CDR3 has 14 amino acids. Germline V lookup: CDR1 SGDLS, CDR2 YYNGEE. Trimming at V came to 3 bases and at J to 3 bases, leaving 5 bases not matched to a gene. The chain's CDR3 is CASSARDYKETQYF. Written as DNA, the CDR3 is TGTGCCAGCAGCGCGCGGGACTACAAAGAGACCCAGTACTTC.